A single sample gave rise to the 10 T cell receptor beta chains below, sequenced in a study of blood T cells in healthy people across ages. Primers used in a second PCR of about 7 to 12 cycles were a sample-barcoded 5' primer and a J-beta primer mix. TCRdb re-derived calls from the 5' RACE reads in MiXCR, one entry per CDR3 protein. The table shows more than 1,400,000 distinct CDR3 sequences, with 35% to 45% occurring only once. Sequenced material: blood. All receptors come from a woman between 18 and 29 years old in good health.

This clonotype was recorded at least ten times. The chain links TRBV28 to TRBJ2-6; D unclear. This CDR3 has 17 residues. V lost 1 base, J lost 0 bases, and 10 bases lay in between. Germline CDR1 reads MDHEN; CDR2 reads SYDVKM. In nucleotides, the CDR3 is TGTGCCAGCAGTTTATTAACAGTCAGCTCTGGGGCCAACGTCCTGACTTTC. Translation gives CASSLLTVSSGANVLTF. Complete variable domain (other parts from reference TRBV28 and TRBJ2-6): DVKVTQSSRYLVKRTGEKVFLECVQDMDHENMFWYRQDPGLGLRLIYFSYDVKMKEKGDIPEGYSVSREKKERFSLILESASTNQTSMYLCASSLLTVSSGANVLTFGAGSRLTVL.

In its sample, this clonotype was seen a few times. The chain employs TRBV7-3 and TRBJ2-1; TRBD2 matches 10 bases. The closer fit of TRBJ2-7 to the DNA end suggests the J call may be wrong. CDR3 size: 16 residues. CDR1 SGHTA and CDR2 FQGTGA come from the germline V gene. This CDR3 is CASSLTAGGNYNEQYF. As DNA, the CDR3 is TGTGCCAGCAGCCTCACAGCGGGGGGGAACTACAATGAGCAGTACTTC.

The chain combines TRBV11-2 with TRBJ2-7; tentative D call: TRBD1 (5 bases). V lost 4 bases, J lost 0 bases, and 13 bases lay in between. This CDR3 comprises 15 residues. The V gene's germline CDR1 is SGHAT and CDR2 FQNNGV. The CDR3 protein is CASSSRLTVSYEQYF. The CDR3 DNA reads TGTGCCAGCAGCTCCCGTTTGACAGTCTCCTACGAGCAGTACTTC.

This rearrangement joins TRBV20-1 to TRBJ2-1, with 9 bases fitting TRBD2. This CDR3 contains 14 residues. CDR1 and CDR2 from the germline V gene are DFQATT and SNEGSKA (reference sequence). Losses at the gene ends were 4 bases for V and 5 bases for J; bases not matched to a gene: 6. In nucleotides, the CDR3 is TGCAGTGCTACGGCGGGGGGGCCGAACAATGAGCAGTTCTTC. This gives the protein CSATAGGPNNEQFF.

V and J are TRBV15 and TRBJ1-4; 8 bases line up with TRBD1. The CDR3 has 14 residues. The germline V gene has CDR1 LNHNV and CDR2 YYDKDF (reference sequence). Losses at the gene ends were 10 bases for V and 8 bases for J; bases not matched to a gene: 12. CDR3 DNA: TGTGCCAGAGGACAGGGCGGCGGTGAGGAAAAACTGTTTTTT. Translating it yields CARGQGGGEEKLFF. The variable domain in full, with the rest retrieved from reference TRBV15 and TRBJ1-4, is DAMVIQNPRYQVTQFGKPVTLSCSQTLNHNVMYWYQQKSSQAPKLLFHYYDKDFNNEADTPDNFQSRRPNTSFCFLDIRSPGLGDTAMYLCARGQGGGEEKLFFGSGTQLSVL.

This clonotype occurred many times. V gene TRBV9 combines with J gene TRBJ2-7; D gene uncertain. Germline V gene sequence: CDR1 SGDLS, CDR2 YYNGEE. Trimming stripped 5 bases from V and 0 bases from J, with 12 bases between. The CDR3 covers 14 residues. CDR3 DNA sequence: TGTGCCAGCAGTGTGGGCCGAAGCTCCTACGAGCAGTACTTC. Translated, it gives CASSVGRSSYEQYF.

This chain joins TRBV3-1 and TRBJ2-7; 9 bases are a match to TRBD2. This CDR3 region has 14 residues. Germline V CDR1 and CDR2: LGHDT, YNNKEL (reference sequence). The trim removed 4 bases at V and 6 bases at J, leaving 7 bases unmatched. The CDR3 loop reads CASSPGRTSVEQYF. DNA for the CDR3: TGTGCCAGCAGCCCCGGACGGACTAGCGTCGAGCAGTACTTC.

The gene calls are TRBV5-1 and TRBJ2-5, with TRBD2 identical over 9 bases. After removal of 0 bases from V and 0 bases from J, the junction contained 9 bases not matched to a gene. The germline gives CDR1 SGHRS, CDR2 YFSETQ. The CDR3 totals 18 residues. CDR3 DNA sequence: TGCGCCAGCAGCTTGGGATCCCTAGCGGGGACGTACCAAGAGACCCAGTACTTC. Protein sequence: CASSLGSLAGTYQETQYF.

This sequence joins TRBV6-1 and TRBJ1-2; D gene ambiguous. The CDR3 runs 12 residues. V was trimmed by 8 bases and J by 5 bases, leaving 12 bases between them. The germline CDR1 and CDR2 sequences are MNHNS and SASEGT. CDR3 coding DNA: TGTGCCAGCGCGGATCCCCGGTATGGCTACACCTTC. This sequence encodes CASADPRYGYTF.

The rearrangement joins TRBV5-1 to TRBJ2-7, with D possibly being TRBD2 (5 bases). The CDR3 runs to 14 residues. CDR1 and CDR2 from the germline V gene are SGHRS and YFSETQ. V was clipped by 4 bases and J by 2 bases, with 13 bases between them. In nucleotides, the CDR3 is TGCGCCAGCAGCAGCCCCGGGGTTACCTACGAGCAGTACTTC. Amino acids: CASSSPGVTYEQYF.